The 3 T cell receptor beta chains in this list originate from one sample, sequenced in a study of blood T cell repertoires in COVID-19. TCRdb's copy holds only in-frame clones and misses some; the assay was immunoSEQ multiplex PCR. The table records 79,000 or so clones, about 88% of them present only once. The sample taken for sequencing was peripheral blood. All receptors derive from a human donor in a cohort sampled during active COVID-19.

The table lists this clone with a count of one. The V and J genes are TRBV5-8 and TRBJ2-7; 7 nucleotides align to TRBD1. J was trimmed by 2 bases and V by 2 bases; bases with no gene match: 7. Germline lookup yields CDR1 SGHTS and CDR2 YDEGEE. The CDR3 totals 15 residues. DNA of the CDR3: TGTGCCAGCAGCTTAGTAACAGGGGACACCTACGAGCAGTACTTC. Translated, it gives CASSLVTGDTYEQYF.

The chain uses TRBV28 and TRBJ1-5; 7 nucleotides agree with TRBD1. CDR1 MDHEN and CDR2 SYDVKM come from the germline V gene. J lost 5 bases, V lost 4 bases, and 20 bases had no gene match. The CDR3 is made up of 19 amino acids. The CDR3 region is CASSSPRDSAYRLDQPQHF. The CDR3 nucleotides read TGTGCCAGCAGTTCTCCCCGGGACAGCGCCTACCGCCTCGATCAGCCCCAGCATTTT.

The chain links TRBV7-6 to TRBJ2-1; 8 bases line up with TRBD2. The CDR3 runs to 16 residues. Germline loops: CDR1 SGHVS, CDR2 FNYEAQ. V trimming: 2 bases; J trimming: 5 bases; junction bases outside the gene matches: 8. The CDR3 loop is CASSLLAGLVNNEQFF. The CDR3 nucleotides read TGTGCCAGCAGCTTATTGGCGGGACTAGTTAACAATGAGCAGTTCTTC.